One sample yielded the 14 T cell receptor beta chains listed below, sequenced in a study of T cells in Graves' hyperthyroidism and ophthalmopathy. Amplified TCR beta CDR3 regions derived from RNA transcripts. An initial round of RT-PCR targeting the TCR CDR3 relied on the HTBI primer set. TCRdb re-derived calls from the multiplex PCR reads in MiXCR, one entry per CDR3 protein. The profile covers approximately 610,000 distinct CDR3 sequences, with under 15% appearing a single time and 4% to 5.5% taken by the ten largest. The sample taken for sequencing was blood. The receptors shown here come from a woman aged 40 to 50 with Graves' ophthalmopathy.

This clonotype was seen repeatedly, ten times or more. The CDR3 nucleotides read TGTGCCAGCAGTTTATGGGGACAATTTGGAAACACCATATATTTT. It specifies CASSLWGQFGNTIYF. The chain links TRBV28 to TRBJ1-3, with a possible D match to TRBD1 (6 bases). CDR1 MDHEN and CDR2 SYDVKM come from the germline V gene. The V end was cut by 0 bases, the J end by 3 bases, with 9 bases between. The CDR3 has 15 residues. The full variable domain, completed using reference TRBV28 and TRBJ1-3, is DVKVTQSSRYLVKRTGEKVFLECVQDMDHENMFWYRQDPGLGLRLIYFSYDVKMKEKGDIPEGYSVSREKKERFSLILESASTNQTSMYLCASSLWGQFGNTIYFGEGSWLTVV.

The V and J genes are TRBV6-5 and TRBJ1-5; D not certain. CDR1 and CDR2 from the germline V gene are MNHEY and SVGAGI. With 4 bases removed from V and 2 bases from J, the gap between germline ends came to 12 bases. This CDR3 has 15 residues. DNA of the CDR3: TGTGCCAGCAGTTTCCCAAGCCTCGGCAATCAGCCCCAGCATTTT. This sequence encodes CASSFPSLGNQPQHF.

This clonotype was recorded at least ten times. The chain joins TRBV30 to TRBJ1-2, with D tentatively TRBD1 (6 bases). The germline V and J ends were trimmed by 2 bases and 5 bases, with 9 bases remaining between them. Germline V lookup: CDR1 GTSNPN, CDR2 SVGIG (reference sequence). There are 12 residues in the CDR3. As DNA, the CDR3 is TGTGCCTGGAGTTTACAGGGTTATGGCTACACCTTC. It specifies CAWSLQGYGYTF. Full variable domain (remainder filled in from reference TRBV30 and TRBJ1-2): SQTIHQWPATLVQPVGSPLSLECTVEGTSNPNLYWYRQAAGRGLQLLFYSVGIGQISSEVPQNLSASRPQDRQFILSSKKLLLSDSGFYLCAWSLQGYGYTFGSGTRLTVV.

The CDR3 here is CASSQIQGNTEAFF. CDR3 in DNA: TGCGCCAGCAGCCAAATACAGGGGAACACTGAAGCTTTCTTT. V usage is TRBV4-1 and J usage is TRBJ1-1, with D perhaps matching TRBD1 (6 bases). V lost 2 bases to trimming and J lost 1 base, with 8 bases between them. CDR1 and CDR2 from the germline V gene are MGHRA and YSYEKL. CDR3 length: 14 amino acids.

CDR3 in DNA: TGTGCCAGCAGTTTTATGGGGGGATCCTATAATTCACCCCTCCACTTT. Its protein is CASSFMGGSYNSPLHF. The chain employs TRBV27 and TRBJ1-6; TRBD1 might be the D (5 bases). This CDR3 region has 16 residues. V dropped 3 bases and J dropped 1 base, with 10 bases sitting between them. CDR1 MNHEY and CDR2 SMNVEV come from the germline V gene (reference sequence).

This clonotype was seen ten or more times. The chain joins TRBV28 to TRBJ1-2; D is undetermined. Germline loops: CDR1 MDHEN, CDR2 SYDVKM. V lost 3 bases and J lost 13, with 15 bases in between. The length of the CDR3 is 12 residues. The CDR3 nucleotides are TGTGCCAGCAGTTTTTCGAAAGCGCTTGGCACCTTC. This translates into CASSFSKALGTF.

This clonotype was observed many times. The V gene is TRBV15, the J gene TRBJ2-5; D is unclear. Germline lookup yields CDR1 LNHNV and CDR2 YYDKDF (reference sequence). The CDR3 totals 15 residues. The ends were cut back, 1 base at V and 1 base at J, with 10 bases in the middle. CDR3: CATSRVGLFQETQYF. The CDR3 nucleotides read TGTGCCACCAGCAGAGTAGGCCTCTTCCAAGAGACCCAGTACTTC.

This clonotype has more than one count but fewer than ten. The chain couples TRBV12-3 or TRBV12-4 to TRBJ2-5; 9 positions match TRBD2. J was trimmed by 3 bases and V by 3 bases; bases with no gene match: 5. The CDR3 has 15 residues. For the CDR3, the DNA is TGTGCCAGCAGTTTGCGCGGGAGGGCTGAAGAGACCCAGTACTTC. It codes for CASSLRGRAEETQYF.

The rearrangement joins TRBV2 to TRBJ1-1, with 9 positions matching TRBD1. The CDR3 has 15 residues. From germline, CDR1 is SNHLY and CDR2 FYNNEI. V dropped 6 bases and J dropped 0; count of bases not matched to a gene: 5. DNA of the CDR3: TGTGCCAGCAGGCAACAGGGGGCTGTGAACACTGAAGCTTTCTTT. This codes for CASRQQGAVNTEAFF.

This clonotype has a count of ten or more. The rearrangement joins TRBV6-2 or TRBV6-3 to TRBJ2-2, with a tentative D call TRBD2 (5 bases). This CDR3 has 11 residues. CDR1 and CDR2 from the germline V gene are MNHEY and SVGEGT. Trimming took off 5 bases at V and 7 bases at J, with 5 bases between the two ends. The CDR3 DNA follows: TGTGCCAGCAGTGACTACGGGGAGCTGTTTTTT. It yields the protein CASSDYGELFF.

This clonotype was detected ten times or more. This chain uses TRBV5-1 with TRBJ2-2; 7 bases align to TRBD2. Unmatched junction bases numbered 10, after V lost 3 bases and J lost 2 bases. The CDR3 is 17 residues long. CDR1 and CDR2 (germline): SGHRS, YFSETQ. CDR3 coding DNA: TGCGCCAGCAGCTGGGGAAGAACTAGCGACAACACCGGGGAGCTGTTTTTT. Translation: CASSWGRTSDNTGELFF.

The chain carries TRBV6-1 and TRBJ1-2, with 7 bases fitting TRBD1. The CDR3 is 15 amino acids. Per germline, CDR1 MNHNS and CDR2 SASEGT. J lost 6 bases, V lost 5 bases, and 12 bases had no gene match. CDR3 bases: TGTGCCAGCAGTATCCGGGACAGCCTTGTTCATGGCTACACCTTC. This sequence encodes CASSIRDSLVHGYTF.

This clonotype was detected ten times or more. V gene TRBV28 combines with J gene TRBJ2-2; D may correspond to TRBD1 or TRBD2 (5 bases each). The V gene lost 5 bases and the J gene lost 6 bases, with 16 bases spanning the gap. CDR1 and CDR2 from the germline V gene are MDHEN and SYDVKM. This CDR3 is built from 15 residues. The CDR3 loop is CASSELRGRAGELFF. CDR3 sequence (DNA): TGTGCCAGCAGTGAATTGAGGGGCAGGGCCGGGGAGCTGTTTTTT.

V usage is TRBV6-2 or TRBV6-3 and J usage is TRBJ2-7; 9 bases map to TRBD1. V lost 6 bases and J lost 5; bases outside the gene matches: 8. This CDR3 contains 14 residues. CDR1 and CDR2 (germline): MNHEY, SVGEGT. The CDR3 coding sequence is TGTGCCAGCAGGGACACAGGGGGCGTCCACGAGCAGTACTTC. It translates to CASRDTGGVHEQYF.